The present entry profiles one T cell receptor beta chain with its context. The repertoire was sequenced with immunoSEQ multiplex PCR; TCRdb's copy has only in-frame clones and lacks some. The sample shows roughly 300,000 clones, roughly 90% of them seen only once. This sample was taken from a study of cytomegalovirus exposure and HLA in healthy donors. The TCR sequence derives from a woman between 25 and 40 years old in good health and CMV-seropositive. The specimen was PBMCs.

Here the CDR3 DNA reads TGTGCCAGCTCTAGCGGGGACACAGATACGCAGTATTTT. Amino acids: CASSSGDTDTQYF. This chain uses TRBV9 with TRBJ2-3; 9 bases are a match to TRBD2. CDR3 size: 13 residues. CDR1 SGDLS and CDR2 YYNGEE come from the germline V gene. V gave up 7 bases and J gave up 2 bases; unmatched junction bases: 2.